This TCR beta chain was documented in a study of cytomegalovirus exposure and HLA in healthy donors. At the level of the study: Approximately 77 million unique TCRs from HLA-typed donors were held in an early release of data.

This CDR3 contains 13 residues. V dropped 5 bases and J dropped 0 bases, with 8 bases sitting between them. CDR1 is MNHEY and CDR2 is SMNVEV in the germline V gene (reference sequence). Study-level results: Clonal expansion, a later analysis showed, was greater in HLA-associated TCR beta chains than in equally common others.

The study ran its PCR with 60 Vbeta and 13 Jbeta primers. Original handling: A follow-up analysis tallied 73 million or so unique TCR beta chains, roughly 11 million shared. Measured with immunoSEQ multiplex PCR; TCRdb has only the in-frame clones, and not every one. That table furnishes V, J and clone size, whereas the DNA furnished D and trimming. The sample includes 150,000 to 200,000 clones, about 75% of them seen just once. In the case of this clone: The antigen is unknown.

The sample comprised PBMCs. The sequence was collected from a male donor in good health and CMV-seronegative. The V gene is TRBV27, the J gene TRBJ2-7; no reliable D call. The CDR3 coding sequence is TGTGCCAGCAGTCCCTCGAGCTCCTACGAGCAGTACTTC. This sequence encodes CASSPSSSYEQYF.